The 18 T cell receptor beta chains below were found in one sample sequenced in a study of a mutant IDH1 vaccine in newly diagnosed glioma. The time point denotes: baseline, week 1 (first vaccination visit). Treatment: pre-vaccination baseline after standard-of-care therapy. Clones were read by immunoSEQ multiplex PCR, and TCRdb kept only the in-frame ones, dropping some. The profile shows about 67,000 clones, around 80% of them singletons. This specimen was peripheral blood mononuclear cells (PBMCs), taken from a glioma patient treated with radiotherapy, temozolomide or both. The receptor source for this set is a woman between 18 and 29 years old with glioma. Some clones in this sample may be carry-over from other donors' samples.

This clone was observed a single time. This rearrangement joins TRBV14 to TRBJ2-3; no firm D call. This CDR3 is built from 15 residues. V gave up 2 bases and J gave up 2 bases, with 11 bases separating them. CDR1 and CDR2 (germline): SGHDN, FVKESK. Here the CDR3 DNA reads TGTGCCAGCAGCCAATCAATGGGGTCCACAGATACGCAGTATTTT. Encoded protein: CASSQSMGSTDTQYF.

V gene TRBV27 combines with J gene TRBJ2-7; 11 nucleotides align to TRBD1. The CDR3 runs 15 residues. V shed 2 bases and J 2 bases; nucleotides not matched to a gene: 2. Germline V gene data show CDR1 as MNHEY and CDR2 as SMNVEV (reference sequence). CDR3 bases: TGTGCCAGCAGTTTAACGGGACAGGGGGCCTACGAGCAGTACTTC. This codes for CASSLTGQGAYEQYF.

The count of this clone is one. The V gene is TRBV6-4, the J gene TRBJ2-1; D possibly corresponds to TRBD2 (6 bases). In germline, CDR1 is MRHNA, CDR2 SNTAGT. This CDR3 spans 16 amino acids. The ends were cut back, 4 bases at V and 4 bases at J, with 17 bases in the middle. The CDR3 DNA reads TGTGCCAGCAGTGCCAGCGGCGGGGCGGATTACAATGAGCAGTTCTTC. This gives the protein CASSASGGADYNEQFF.

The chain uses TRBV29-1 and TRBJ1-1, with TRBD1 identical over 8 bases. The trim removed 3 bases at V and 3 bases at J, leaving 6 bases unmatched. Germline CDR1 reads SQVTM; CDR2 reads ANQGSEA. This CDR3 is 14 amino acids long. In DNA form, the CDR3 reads TGCAGCGTTGACAGGGGGCAAGGTTACACTGAAGCTTTCTTT. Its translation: CSVDRGQGYTEAFF.

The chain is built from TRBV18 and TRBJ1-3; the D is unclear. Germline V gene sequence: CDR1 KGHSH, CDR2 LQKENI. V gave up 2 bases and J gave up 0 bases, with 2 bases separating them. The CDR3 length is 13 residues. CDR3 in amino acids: CASSPGSGNTIYF. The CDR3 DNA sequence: TGTGCCAGCTCACCAGGCTCTGGAAACACCATATATTTT.

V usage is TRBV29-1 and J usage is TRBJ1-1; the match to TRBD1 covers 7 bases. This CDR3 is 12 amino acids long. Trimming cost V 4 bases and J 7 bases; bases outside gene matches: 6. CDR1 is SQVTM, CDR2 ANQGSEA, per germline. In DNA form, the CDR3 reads TGCAGCGTTGCGGGACAGTTAGGTGAAGCTTTCTTT. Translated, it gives CSVAGQLGEAFF.

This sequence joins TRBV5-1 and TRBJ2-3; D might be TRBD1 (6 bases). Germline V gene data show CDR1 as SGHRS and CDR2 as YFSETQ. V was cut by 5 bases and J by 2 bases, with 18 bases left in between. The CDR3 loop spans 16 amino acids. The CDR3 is CASSSSPGQTTDTQYF. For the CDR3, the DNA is TGCGCCAGCAGTTCAAGCCCGGGACAAACCACAGATACGCAGTATTTT.

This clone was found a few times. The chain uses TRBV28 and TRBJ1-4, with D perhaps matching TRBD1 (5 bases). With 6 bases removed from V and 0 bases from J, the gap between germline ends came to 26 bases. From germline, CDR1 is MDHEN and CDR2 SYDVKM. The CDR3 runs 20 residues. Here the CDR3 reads CASSPPLGRGRAATNEKLFF. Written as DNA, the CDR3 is TGTGCCAGCAGCCCACCACTGGGGCGGGGTAGGGCTGCAACTAATGAAAAACTGTTTTTT.

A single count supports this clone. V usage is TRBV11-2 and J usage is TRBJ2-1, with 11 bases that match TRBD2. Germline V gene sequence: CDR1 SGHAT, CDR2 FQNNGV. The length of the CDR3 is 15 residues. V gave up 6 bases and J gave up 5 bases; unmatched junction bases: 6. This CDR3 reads CASSPLSGRDNEQFF. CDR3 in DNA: TGTGCCAGCAGTCCTCTTAGCGGGAGGGACAATGAGCAGTTCTTC.

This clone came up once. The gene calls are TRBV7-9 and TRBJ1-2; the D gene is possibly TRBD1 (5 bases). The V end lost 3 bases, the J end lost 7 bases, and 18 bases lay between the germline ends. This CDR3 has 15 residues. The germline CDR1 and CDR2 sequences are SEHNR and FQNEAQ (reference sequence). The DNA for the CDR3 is TGTGCCAGCAGCTTGGGCGCAGGGAAATTCGCTGGCTACACCTTC. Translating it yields CASSLGAGKFAGYTF.

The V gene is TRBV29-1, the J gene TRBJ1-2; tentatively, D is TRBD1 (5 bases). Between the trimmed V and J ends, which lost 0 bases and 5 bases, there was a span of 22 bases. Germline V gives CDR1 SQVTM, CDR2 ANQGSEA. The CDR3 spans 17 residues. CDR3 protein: CSVEDGGEVRVGYGYTF. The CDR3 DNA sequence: TGCAGCGTTGAAGATGGGGGTGAGGTCAGGGTGGGGTATGGCTACACCTTC. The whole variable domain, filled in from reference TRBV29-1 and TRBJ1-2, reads SAVISQKPSRDICQRGTSLTIQCQVDSQVTMMFWYRQQPGQSLTLIATANQGSEATYESGFVIDKFPISRPNLTFSTLTVSNMSPEDSSIYLCSVEDGGEVRVGYGYTFGSGTRLTVV.

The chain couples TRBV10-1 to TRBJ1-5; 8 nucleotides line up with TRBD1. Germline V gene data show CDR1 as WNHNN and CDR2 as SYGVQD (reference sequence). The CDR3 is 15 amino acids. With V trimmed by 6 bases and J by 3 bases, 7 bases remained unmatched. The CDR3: CASSDPGGDNQPQHF. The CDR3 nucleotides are TGCGCCAGCAGCGATCCAGGGGGCGACAATCAGCCCCAGCATTTT.

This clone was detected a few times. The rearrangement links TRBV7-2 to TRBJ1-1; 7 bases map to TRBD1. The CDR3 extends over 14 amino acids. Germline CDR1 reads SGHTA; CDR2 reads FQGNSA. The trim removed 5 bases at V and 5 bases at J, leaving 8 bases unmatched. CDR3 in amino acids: CASSMDRRGTEAFF. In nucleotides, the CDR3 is TGTGCCAGCAGCATGGACAGGAGGGGAACTGAAGCTTTCTTT.

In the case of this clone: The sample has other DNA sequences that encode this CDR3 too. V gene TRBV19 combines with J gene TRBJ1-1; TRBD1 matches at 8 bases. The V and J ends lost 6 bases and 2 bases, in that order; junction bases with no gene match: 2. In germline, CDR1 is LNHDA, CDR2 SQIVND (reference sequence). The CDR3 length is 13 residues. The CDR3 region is CASSQGANTEAFF. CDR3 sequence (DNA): TGTGCCAGTAGCCAGGGGGCAAACACTGAAGCTTTCTTT.

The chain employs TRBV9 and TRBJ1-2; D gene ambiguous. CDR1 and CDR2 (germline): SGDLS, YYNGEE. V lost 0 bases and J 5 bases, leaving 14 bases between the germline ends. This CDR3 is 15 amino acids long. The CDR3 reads CASSVDGSAPYGYTF. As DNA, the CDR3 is TGTGCCAGCAGCGTAGACGGCTCTGCTCCGTATGGCTACACCTTC. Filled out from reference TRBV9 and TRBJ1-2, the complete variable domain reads DSGVTQTPKHLITATGQRVTLRCSPRSGDLSVYWYQQSLDQGLQFLIQYYNGEERAKGNILERFSAQQFPDLHSELNLSSLELGDSALYFCASSVDGSAPYGYTFGSGTRLTVV.

CDR3: CSVRGTSGTRYEQYF. The CDR3 coding sequence is TGCAGCGTCCGAGGGACTAGCGGGACCCGCTACGAGCAGTACTTC. The chain links TRBV29-1 to TRBJ2-7, with TRBD2 matching 13 bases. The junction had 8 bases not matched to a gene; V was cut back by 6 bases and J by 3 bases. Germline loops: CDR1 SQVTM, CDR2 ANQGSEA. The CDR3 has 15 amino acids.

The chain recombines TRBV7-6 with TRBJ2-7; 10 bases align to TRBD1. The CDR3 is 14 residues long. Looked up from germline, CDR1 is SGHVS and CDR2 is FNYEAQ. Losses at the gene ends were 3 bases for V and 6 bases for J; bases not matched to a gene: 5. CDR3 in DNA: TGTGCCAGCAGCTTCGACAGGGGGCGCAGCGAGCAGTACTTC. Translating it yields CASSFDRGRSEQYF.

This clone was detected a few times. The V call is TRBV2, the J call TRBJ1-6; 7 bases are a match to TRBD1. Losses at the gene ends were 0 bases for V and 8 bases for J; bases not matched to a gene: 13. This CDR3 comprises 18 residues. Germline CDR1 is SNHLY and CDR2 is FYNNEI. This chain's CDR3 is CASSEALQGGLVDSPLHF. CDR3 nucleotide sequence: TGTGCCAGCAGTGAAGCGCTTCAGGGGGGCTTAGTAGATTCACCCCTCCACTTT.